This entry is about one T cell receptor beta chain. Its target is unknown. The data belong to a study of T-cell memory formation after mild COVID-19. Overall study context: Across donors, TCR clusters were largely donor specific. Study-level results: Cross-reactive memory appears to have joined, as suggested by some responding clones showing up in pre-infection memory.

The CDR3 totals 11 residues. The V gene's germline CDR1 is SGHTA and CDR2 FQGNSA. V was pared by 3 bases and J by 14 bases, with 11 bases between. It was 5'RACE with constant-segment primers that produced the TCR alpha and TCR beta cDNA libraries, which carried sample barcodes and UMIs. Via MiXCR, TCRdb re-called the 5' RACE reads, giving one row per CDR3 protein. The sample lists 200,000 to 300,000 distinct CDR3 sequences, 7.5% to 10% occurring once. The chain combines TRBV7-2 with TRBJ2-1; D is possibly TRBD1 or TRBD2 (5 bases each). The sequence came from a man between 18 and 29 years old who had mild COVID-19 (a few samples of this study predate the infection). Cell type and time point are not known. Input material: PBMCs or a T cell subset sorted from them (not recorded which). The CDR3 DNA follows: TGTGCCAGCAGCTTCTCCGGGACGGAGTTCTTC. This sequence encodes CASSFSGTEFF.